The 5 T cell receptor beta chains below come from one sample, sequenced in a study of blood T cell repertoires in COVID-19. Sequencing was performed with immunoSEQ multiplex PCR; in TCRdb, only in-frame clones are kept and a portion is missing. The sample includes roughly 100,000 clones, roughly 71% seen only once; the top ten take 8.5% to 10%. Input material: peripheral blood. These receptors all stem from an elderly woman with acute or convalescent COVID-19.

The rearrangement uses TRBV18 and TRBJ1-2, with TRBD1 matching 8 bases. In germline, CDR1 is KGHSH, CDR2 LQKENI. Unmatched junction bases numbered 9, after V lost 3 bases and J lost 6 bases. The CDR3 sequence is 15 residues long. CDR3 sequence (DNA): TGTGCCAGCTCACCTTCCTCCGGACAGGGAAATGGCTACACCTTC. This codes for CASSPSSGQGNGYTF. Complete variable domain (other parts from reference TRBV18 and TRBJ1-2): NAGVMQNPRHLVRRRGQEARLRCSPMKGHSHVYWYRQLPEEGLKFMVYLQKENIIDESGMPKERFSAEFPKEGPSILRIQQVVRGDSAAYFCASSPSSGQGNGYTFGSGTRLTVV.

This clone was counted only a few times. The rearrangement links TRBV4-3 to TRBJ2-5; 14 bases line up with TRBD2. Looked up from germline, CDR1 is LGHNA and CDR2 is YSLEER. V was clipped by 4 bases and J by 5 bases; unmatched bases: 9. The CDR3 runs to 17 residues. CDR3 nucleotide sequence: TGCGCCAGCAGCCCGAGACTAGCGGGGGGGACGGAGGAGACCCAGTACTTC. Translation: CASSPRLAGGTEETQYF.

The genes are TRBV24-1 and TRBJ2-2; 9 nucleotides match TRBD1. Germline V CDR1 and CDR2: KGHDR, SFDVKD. With V trimmed by 6 bases and J by 3 bases, 7 bases remained unmatched. This CDR3 comprises 16 residues. CDR3 residues: CATSPTGTGYTGELFF. The CDR3 DNA follows: TGTGCCACCAGTCCTACTGGGACAGGGTACACCGGGGAGCTGTTTTTT.

V is TRBV19 and J is TRBJ1-4; no firm D call. Trimming left V 1 base short and J 10 bases short, with 16 bases between. Germline V gene data show CDR1 as LNHDA and CDR2 as SQIVND (reference sequence). The CDR3 sequence is 15 residues long. CDR3 amino acids: CASSIAPDGGRKLFF. The CDR3 DNA is TGTGCCAGTAGTATAGCCCCGGACGGCGGGAGAAAACTGTTTTTT.

The J gene is TRBJ2-3, the V gene TRBV7-2; possibly TRBD1 for D (6 bases). This CDR3 is built from 16 residues. Germline CDR1 is SGHTA and CDR2 is FQGNSA. Trimming removed 0 bases at V and 7 bases at J, with 17 bases between. The CDR3 loop is CASSLAGTNAFNTQYF. In nucleotides, the CDR3 is TGTGCCAGCAGCTTAGCAGGGACAAATGCGTTTAATACGCAGTATTTT. Full variable domain (missing parts from reference TRBV7-2 and TRBJ2-3): GAGVSQSPSNKVTEKGKDVELRCDPISGHTALYWYRQSLGQGLEFLIYFQGNSAPDKSGLPSDRFSAERTGGSVSTLTIQRTQQEDSAVYLCASSLAGTNAFNTQYFGPGTRLTVL.